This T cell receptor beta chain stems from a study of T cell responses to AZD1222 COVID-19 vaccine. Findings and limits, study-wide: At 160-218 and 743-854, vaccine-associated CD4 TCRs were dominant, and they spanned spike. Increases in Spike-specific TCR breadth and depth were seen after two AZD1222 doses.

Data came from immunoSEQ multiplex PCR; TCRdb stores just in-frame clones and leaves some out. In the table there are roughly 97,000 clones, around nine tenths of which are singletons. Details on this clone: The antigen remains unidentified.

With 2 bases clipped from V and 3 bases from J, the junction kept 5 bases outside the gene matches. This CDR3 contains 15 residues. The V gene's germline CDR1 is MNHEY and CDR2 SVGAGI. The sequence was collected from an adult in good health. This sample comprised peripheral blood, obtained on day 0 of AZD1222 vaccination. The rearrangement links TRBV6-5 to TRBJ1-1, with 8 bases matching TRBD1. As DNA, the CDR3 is TGTGCCAGCAGTTACGAGACAGGGGAAGACACTGAAGCTTTCTTT. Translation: CASSYETGEDTEAFF.